Presented here are 25 T cell receptor beta chains from one specimen sequenced in a study of T cell responses to AZD1222 COVID-19 vaccine. Generated by immunoSEQ multiplex PCR, the TCRdb table keeps only in-frame clones and is missing some. Of fewer than 150,000 clones detected, about 90% appear once; the ten largest clones hold around 8%. Material: peripheral blood, obtained 28 days after the second AZD1222 dose. These receptors were taken from an adult who received the AZD1222 COVID-19 vaccine.

The chain combines TRBV5-8 with TRBJ1-4; 7 bases line up with TRBD1. The CDR3 spans 15 residues. CDR1 is SGHTS and CDR2 is YDEGEE in the germline V gene. With V trimmed by 5 bases and J by 0 bases, 4 bases remained unmatched. CDR3 amino acids: CASSHRGPTNEKLFF. CDR3 nucleotide sequence: TGTGCCAGCAGTCACAGGGGCCCAACTAATGAAAAACTGTTTTTT.

The rearrangement uses TRBV7-2 and TRBJ1-1, with a tentative D call TRBD1 (5 bases). The CDR3 contains 15 residues. V shed 1 base and J shed 0 bases, with 9 bases lying between them. Germline lookup yields CDR1 SGHTA and CDR2 FQGNSA. CDR3 sequence: CASSLGQGMNTEAFF. The CDR3 DNA reads TGTGCCAGCAGCTTAGGCCAGGGCATGAACACTGAAGCTTTCTTT.

V usage is TRBV27 and J usage is TRBJ2-2; TRBD2 aligns across 7 bases. Germline CDR1 MNHEY, CDR2 SMNVEV (reference sequence). This CDR3 contains 16 residues. V lost 6 bases to trimming and J lost 4 bases; unmatched junction nucleotides: 11. CDR3 in amino acids: CASSGGTNRGTGELFF. In DNA, the CDR3 is TGTGCCAGCAGCGGGGGGACCAACCGGGGCACCGGGGAGCTGTTTTTT.

The chain is built from TRBV25-1 and TRBJ2-1; the match to TRBD2 covers 8 bases. Per germline, CDR1 MGHDK and CDR2 SYGVNS. The CDR3 has 16 amino acids. Unmatched junction bases numbered 8, after V lost 1 base and J lost 6 bases. The CDR3 reads CASSEWRTSSINEQFF. CDR3 DNA sequence: TGTGCCAGCAGTGAATGGCGGACTAGCAGCATCAATGAGCAGTTCTTC.

V gene TRBV7-6 combines with J gene TRBJ2-7; possibly TRBD2 for D (5 bases). Germline assignment: CDR1 SGHVS and CDR2 FNYEAQ. The CDR3 length is 15 residues. V lost 7 bases and J lost 2, with 18 bases in between. CDR3 amino acids: CASTTRRGTPYEQYF. Written as DNA, the CDR3 is TGTGCCAGCACCACTCGTCGGGGAACCCCCTACGAGCAGTACTTC.

The genes are TRBV7-6 and TRBJ1-5; 7 bases align to TRBD1. J was trimmed by 3 bases and V by 1 base; bases with no gene match: 6. Per the germline V gene, CDR1 is SGHVS and CDR2 is FNYEAQ. This CDR3 has 16 amino acids. The CDR3 DNA follows: TGTGCCAGCAGCTTAGAGCAGGGGGGGGCCAATCAGCCCCAGCATTTT. Translated, it gives CASSLEQGGANQPQHF.

The V call is TRBV3-1 (or the pseudogene TRBV3-2), the J call TRBJ2-1, with 7 bases lining up with TRBD2. Trimming cost V 2 bases and J 1 base; bases outside gene matches: 17. Per the germline V gene, CDR1 is LGHDT and CDR2 is YNNKEL (reference sequence). The CDR3 spans 20 residues. This chain's CDR3 is CASSQLFSGERDGSYNEQFF. The DNA for the CDR3 is TGTGCCAGCAGCCAACTTTTCAGCGGGGAAAGGGATGGTTCCTACAATGAGCAGTTCTTC.

This rearrangement joins TRBV21-1 to TRBJ2-3; the table's D call, TRBD2, has no DNA check behind it. TRBV21-1 is flagged as a pseudogene. There are 15 residues in the CDR3. The CDR3 spells CASSKPSGSVNTQYF. The CDR3 region has the DNA TGTGCCAGCAGCAAACCTAGCGGGTCCGTTAATACGCAGTATTTT.

The chain is built from TRBV6-5 and TRBJ1-2; tentatively, D is TRBD1 (5 bases). The CDR3 runs to 16 residues. Trimming removed 0 bases from V and 5 bases from J, with 16 bases in between. CDR1 and CDR2 (germline): MNHEY, SVGAGI. The CDR3 DNA reads TGTGCCAGCAGTTACTCAATTGGGGGGATCGTGTATGGCTACACCTTC. Its translation: CASSYSIGGIVYGYTF.

This chain uses TRBV11-2 with TRBJ2-1; D gene ambiguous. This CDR3 contains 15 residues. With 3 bases removed from V and 5 bases from J, the gap between germline ends came to 14 bases. Germline assignment: CDR1 SGHAT and CDR2 FQNNGV. The CDR3 loop reads CASSFLPAGDNEQFF. The CDR3 DNA reads TGTGCCAGCAGCTTCCTGCCCGCTGGGGACAATGAGCAGTTCTTC. Supplemented by reference TRBV11-2 and TRBJ2-1, the full variable domain reads EAGVAQSPRYKIIEKRQSVAFWCNPISGHATLYWYQQILGQGPKLLIQFQNNGVVDDSQLPKDRFSAERLKGVDSTLKIQPAKLEDSAVYLCASSFLPAGDNEQFFGPGTRLTVL.

The genes are TRBV10-3 and TRBJ2-1; 7 nucleotides align to TRBD1. The CDR3 has 16 amino acids. The V segment lost 9 bases and the J segment 7 bases; nucleotides outside the gene matches: 18. Germline values: CDR1 ENHRY, CDR2 SYGVKD. The CDR3 sequence: CAMGDSSWTESNEQFF. Written as DNA, the CDR3 is TGTGCCATGGGGGACAGCTCATGGACCGAGTCGAATGAGCAGTTCTTC.

The chain couples TRBV28 to TRBJ1-5; D remains unclear. Germline V gene lookup returns CDR1 MDHEN and CDR2 SYDVKM. This CDR3 has 12 residues. The V end lost 2 bases, the J end lost 9 bases, and 8 bases lay between the germline ends. CDR3 bases: TGTGCCAGCAGTTTAATTAGCGGGCCCCAGCATTTT. This gives the protein CASSLISGPQHF. Using reference TRBV28 and TRBJ1-5 for the parts outside the CDR3, the full variable domain is DVKVTQSSRYLVKRTGEKVFLECVQDMDHENMFWYRQDPGLGLRLIYFSYDVKMKEKGDIPEGYSVSREKKERFSLILESASTNQTSMYLCASSLISGPQHFGDGTRLSIL.

The V call is TRBV29-1, the J call TRBJ1-1; D call uncertain. Trimming left V 2 bases short and J 1 base short, with 11 bases between. The germline gives CDR1 SQVTM, CDR2 ANQGSEA. This CDR3 spans 14 amino acids. The CDR3 bases are TGCAGCGTTGAATGGCAGTATCAGAACACTGAAGCTTTCTTT. Its translation: CSVEWQYQNTEAFF.

This sequence joins TRBV9 and TRBJ2-1; possible D gene TRBD2, 5 bases. The CDR3 spans 14 residues. V lost 0 bases and J lost 3, with 7 bases in between. CDR1 is SGDLS, CDR2 YYNGEE, per germline. CDR3 in amino acids: CASSVGAGYNEQFF. The CDR3 coding sequence is TGTGCCAGCAGCGTAGGTGCGGGCTACAATGAGCAGTTCTTC. The full variable domain, completed using reference TRBV9 and TRBJ2-1, is DSGVTQTPKHLITATGQRVTLRCSPRSGDLSVYWYQQSLDQGLQFLIQYYNGEERAKGNILERFSAQQFPDLHSELNLSSLELGDSALYFCASSVGAGYNEQFFGPGTRLTVL.

The count of this clone is one. This chain joins TRBV28 and TRBJ2-1; D perhaps matches TRBD2 (6 bases). Between the trimmed V and J ends, which lost 6 bases and 6 bases, there was a span of 12 bases. This CDR3 comprises 13 residues. Per germline, CDR1 MDHEN and CDR2 SYDVKM. The CDR3 loop reads CASRKRGFNEQFF. The CDR3 DNA sequence: TGTGCCAGCAGGAAACGGGGGTTCAATGAGCAGTTCTTC.

The V gene is TRBV28, the J gene TRBJ2-1, with 11 bases identical to TRBD2. This CDR3 region has 16 residues. V dropped 4 bases and J dropped 9; count of bases not matched to a gene: 11. The V gene's germline CDR1 is MDHEN and CDR2 SYDVKM. In nucleotides, the CDR3 is TGTGCCAGCAGTTCCTCGACTAGCGGGGTGCTGGGTGAGCAGTTCTTC. This codes for CASSSSTSGVLGEQFF.

The count of this clone is one. V gene TRBV6-5 combines with J gene TRBJ1-1; unclear D gene. V was clipped by 6 bases and J by 4 bases, with 15 bases between them. The V gene's germline CDR1 is MNHEY and CDR2 SVGAGI. The CDR3 covers 14 residues. In DNA, the CDR3 is TGTGCCAGCAGAAGGACGGGTAGGGTCACTGAAGCTTTCTTT. Amino acids: CASRRTGRVTEAFF.

The chain joins TRBV5-1 to TRBJ2-7, with D possibly being TRBD2 (5 bases). Trimming shortened V by 0 bases and J by 4 bases, and 11 bases separated the two germline ends. Germline V CDR1 and CDR2: SGHRS, YFSETQ. The CDR3 runs to 14 residues. The CDR3 loop is CASSLGDSGYEQYF. Here the CDR3 DNA reads TGCGCCAGCAGCTTGGGCGACTCGGGATACGAGCAGTACTTC.

The chain links TRBV6-6 to TRBJ2-1; D gene unclear. Germline CDR1 reads MNHNY; CDR2 reads SVGAGI (reference sequence). With 2 bases removed from V and 8 bases from J, the gap between germline ends came to 7 bases. The CDR3 runs 12 residues. This chain's CDR3 is CASSYGSDEQFF. The DNA of the CDR3 is TGTGCCAGCAGTTACGGTTCGGATGAGCAGTTCTTC.

The CDR3 here is CASSPLIGGGMLAEAFF. In DNA form, the CDR3 reads TGTGCCAGCTCACCACTTATCGGGGGCGGGATGCTCGCTGAAGCTTTCTTT. The chain links TRBV18 to TRBJ1-1; D might be TRBD1 (6 bases). This CDR3 spans 17 amino acids. Between the trimmed V and J ends, which lost 1 base and 6 bases, there was a span of 21 bases. Per germline, CDR1 KGHSH and CDR2 LQKENI.

The chain employs TRBV6-5 and TRBJ1-4; TRBD1 might be the D (5 bases). The CDR3 has 14 amino acids. Per germline, CDR1 MNHEY and CDR2 SVGAGI. V shed 6 bases and J shed 16 bases, with 24 bases lying between them. CDR3 DNA sequence: TGTGCCAGCAGACCCGGGACTCGGGCCGCGAGTACGTTTTTT. Protein sequence: CASRPGTRAASTFF.

The V and J genes are TRBV7-9 and TRBJ1-2; D not resolved. This CDR3 contains 14 residues. V shed 8 bases and J shed 7 bases, with 20 bases lying between them. The germline CDR1 and CDR2 sequences are SEHNR and FQNEAQ (reference sequence). In DNA form, the CDR3 reads TGTGCCAGCGCCTTTAGAGACCCCAAGCGTGGCTACACCTTC. Amino acid sequence: CASAFRDPKRGYTF.

The chain has TRBV11-3 and TRBJ2-1, with 15 bases matching TRBD2. This CDR3 has 17 residues. Germline V gives CDR1 SGHNT, CDR2 YENEEA. Trimming took 0 bases from V and 7 from J; bases not matched to a gene: 4. The CDR3 nucleotides read TGTGCCAGCAGCTTAGATACGGGACTAGCGGGGGGTAATGAGCAGTTCTTC. Protein: CASSLDTGLAGGNEQFF.

The genes are TRBV5-4 and TRBJ2-7; tentatively, D is TRBD1 (6 bases). CDR1 is SGHNT and CDR2 is YYREEE in the germline V gene (reference sequence). Trimming stripped 4 bases from V and 4 bases from J, with 9 bases between. There are 12 residues in the CDR3. The DNA of the CDR3 is TGTGCCAGCAGCGGTGACAGGTACGAGCAGTACTTC. Translation gives CASSGDRYEQYF.

The chain joins TRBV4-1 to TRBJ2-3; D is possibly TRBD1 (6 bases). The germline CDR1 and CDR2 sequences are MGHRA and YSYEKL. Trimming shortened V by 4 bases and J by 0 bases, and 17 bases separated the two germline ends. This CDR3 comprises 17 residues. This chain's CDR3 is CASSLIPGTTSTDTQYF. CDR3 DNA sequence: TGCGCCAGCAGCCTCATCCCCGGGACAACTAGCACAGATACGCAGTATTTT.